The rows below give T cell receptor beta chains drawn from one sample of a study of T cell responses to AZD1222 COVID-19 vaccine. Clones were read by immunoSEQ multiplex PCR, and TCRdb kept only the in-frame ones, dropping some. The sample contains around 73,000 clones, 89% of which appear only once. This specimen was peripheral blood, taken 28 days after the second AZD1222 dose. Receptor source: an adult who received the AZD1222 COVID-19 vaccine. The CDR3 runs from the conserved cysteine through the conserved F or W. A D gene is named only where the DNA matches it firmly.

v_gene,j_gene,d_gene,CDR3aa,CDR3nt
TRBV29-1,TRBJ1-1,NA,CSVSGTLKNTEAFF,TGCAGCGTGTCCGGGACACTGAAGAACACTGAAGCTTTCTTT
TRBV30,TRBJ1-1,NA,CAWSRQNTEAFF,TGTGCCTGGAGTAGACAGAACACTGAAGCTTTCTTT
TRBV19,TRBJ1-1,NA,CASSRTGTGNTEAFF,TGTGCCAGTAGTAGAACCGGGACGGGGAACACTGAAGCTTTCTTT
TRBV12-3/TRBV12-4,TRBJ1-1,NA,CASRLSEAFF,TGTGCCAGCAGGCTTAGCGAAGCTTTCTTT
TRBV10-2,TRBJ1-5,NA,CASSVNRFNQPQHF,TGCGCCAGCAGTGTCAACAGGTTCAATCAGCCCCAGCATTTT
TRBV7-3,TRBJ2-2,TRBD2,CASSHGLAGGTGELFF,TGTGCCAGCAGCCATGGACTAGCGGGCGGCACCGGGGAGCTGTTTTTT
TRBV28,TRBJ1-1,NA,CASSPGTALNTEAFF,TGTGCCAGCAGTCCTGGGACGGCCCTGAACACTGAAGCTTTCTTT
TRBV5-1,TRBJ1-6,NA,CASSLDGAIHNSPLHF,TGCGCCAGCAGCTTGGACGGCGCCATCCATAATTCACCCCTCCACTTT
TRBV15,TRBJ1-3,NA,CATSRRHRTRRPYSGNTIYF,TGTGCCACCAGCAGACGTCACCGGACCCGGAGACCGTACTCTGGAAACACCATATATTTT
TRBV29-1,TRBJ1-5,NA,CSATITTGIGNQPQHF,TGCAGCGCCACTATTACCACAGGGATTGGCAATCAGCCCCAGCATTTT
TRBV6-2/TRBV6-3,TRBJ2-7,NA,CASSSNPGTLREQYF,TGTGCCAGCAGTTCAAACCCCGGGACGCTGAGGGAGCAGTACTTC
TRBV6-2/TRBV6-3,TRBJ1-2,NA,CASSDQGYGYTF,TGTGCCAGCAGTGATCAGGGGTATGGCTACACCTTC